A single sample is the source of the 22 T cell receptor beta chains below, sequenced in a study of T cell responses to AZD1222 COVID-19 vaccine. The method was immunoSEQ multiplex PCR; TCRdb's version includes in-frame clones alone and lacks a portion of them. The sample lists some 130,000 clones, around 90% occurring once. The material was peripheral blood, obtained 28 days after the second AZD1222 dose. Receptors originate from an adult who received the AZD1222 COVID-19 vaccine.

This clone has just a few counts. The chain links TRBV16 to TRBJ1-3; D call uncertain. Germline V gives CDR1 KGHSY, CDR2 FQNENV. This CDR3 contains 19 residues. Trimming stripped 4 bases from V and 0 bases from J, with 22 bases between. This CDR3 reads CASSLLGVVVRSSGNTIYF. CDR3 coding DNA: TGTGCCAGCAGCCTCCTGGGTGTAGTAGTCAGAAGCTCTGGAAACACCATATATTTT.

The chain links TRBV18 to TRBJ2-5, with D unresolved. The ends were cut back, 1 base at V and 7 bases at J, with 10 bases in the middle. CDR3 length: 13 residues. Germline V gene sequence: CDR1 KGHSH, CDR2 LQKENI. CDR3: CASSPQWVGTQYF. CDR3 coding DNA: TGTGCCAGCTCACCACAGTGGGTGGGGACCCAGTACTTC.

The chain combines TRBV6-2 or TRBV6-3 with TRBJ2-7; D is tentatively TRBD1 or TRBD2 (5 bases each). Germline-derived CDR1 and CDR2 are MNHEY and SVGEGT. V was shortened by 3 bases and J by 2 bases, with 14 bases between the two germline ends. The CDR3 consists of 15 residues. The CDR3 here is CASSYPGRSAYEQYF. CDR3 DNA: TGTGCCAGCAGTTATCCGGGACGCTCCGCCTACGAGCAGTACTTC.

The genes are TRBV7-8 and TRBJ1-5; D is undetermined. This CDR3 has 12 residues. Germline V lookup: CDR1 SGHVS, CDR2 FQNEAQ. Trimming took 5 bases from V and 12 from J, leaving 14 bases between them. The CDR3: CASSQNLRGQHF. DNA for the CDR3: TGTGCCAGCAGCCAAAACCTTAGAGGCCAGCATTTT.

The chain links TRBV2 to TRBJ1-2, with a tentative D call TRBD1 (5 bases). V was cut by 5 bases and J by 5 bases, with 18 bases left in between. The CDR3 loop spans 15 amino acids. CDR1 is SNHLY and CDR2 is FYNNEI in the germline V gene. In nucleotides, the CDR3 is TGTGCCAGCAGTAACCAGGGTGGGGGATCTTATGGCTACACCTTC. Translation gives CASSNQGGGSYGYTF.

The chain joins TRBV5-4 to TRBJ2-7, with D tentatively TRBD1 (6 bases). The germline gives CDR1 SGHNT, CDR2 YYREEE (reference sequence). This CDR3 is 15 amino acids long. V lost 0 bases and J 6 bases, leaving 16 bases between the germline ends. The CDR3 bases are TGTGCCAGCAGCTTGGCCCGAGGACAGAGGTCCGAGCAGTACTTC. Its translation: CASSLARGQRSEQYF.

The chain employs TRBV19 and TRBJ1-2, with D maybe TRBD1 (6 bases). Germline V gene sequence: CDR1 LNHDA, CDR2 SQIVND (reference sequence). V was clipped by 3 bases and J by 7 bases, with 15 bases between them. There are 14 residues in the CDR3. The CDR3 region is CASSIGRDIAGYTF. CDR3 in DNA: TGTGCCAGTAGTATCGGGAGGGACATTGCTGGCTACACCTTC.

The chain employs TRBV5-5 and TRBJ2-2, with D hard to call. V lost 4 bases and J 3 bases, leaving 10 bases between the germline ends. The CDR3 loop spans 14 amino acids. Germline loops: CDR1 SGHKS, CDR2 YYEKEE (reference sequence). CDR3 residues: CASSPGTDTGELFF. CDR3 nucleotide sequence: TGTGCCAGCAGCCCCGGAACAGACACCGGGGAGCTGTTTTTT. The full variable domain, rest sourced from reference TRBV5-5 and TRBJ2-2, is DAGVTQSPTHLIKTRGQQVTLRCSPISGHKSVSWYQQVLGQGPQFIFQYYEKEERGRGNFPDRFSARQFPNYSSELNVNALLLGDSALYLCASSPGTDTGELFFGEGSRLTVL.

The chain employs TRBV4-2 and TRBJ1-3; the D is unclear. V shed 1 base and J shed 1 base, with 5 bases lying between them. Germline V lookup: CDR1 LGHNA, CDR2 YNFKEQ. The CDR3 is made up of 14 amino acids. The chain's CDR3 is CASSQGDSGNTIYF. The CDR3 nucleotides are TGTGCCAGCAGCCAAGGGGATTCTGGAAACACCATATATTTT.

A few counts support this clone. The chain joins TRBV5-1 to TRBJ2-1; D uncertain. The CDR3 is 13 residues long. Trimming shortened V by 4 bases and J by 0 bases, and 5 bases separated the two germline ends. Germline-derived CDR1 and CDR2 are SGHRS and YFSETQ. Written as DNA, the CDR3 is TGCGCCAGCAGCCGAAGCTCCTACAATGAGCAGTTCTTC. Protein: CASSRSSYNEQFF.

This clone was seen a single time. The rearrangement uses TRBV19 and TRBJ2-3; 8 nucleotides line up with TRBD2. CDR1 and CDR2 from the germline V gene are LNHDA and SQIVND (reference sequence). Losses at the gene ends were 3 bases for V and 1 base for J; bases not matched to a gene: 6. There are 16 residues in the CDR3. As DNA, the CDR3 is TGTGCCAGTAGTATCGCGGGACTAGGGGGCACAGATACGCAGTATTTT. Its protein product is CASSIAGLGGTDTQYF.

The chain recombines TRBV7-3 with TRBJ2-2, with D perhaps assigned TRBD1 or TRBD2 (5 bases each). Per the germline V gene, CDR1 is SGHTA and CDR2 is FQGTGA. V lost 5 bases and J lost 0, with 13 bases in between. This CDR3 is 16 amino acids long. As DNA, the CDR3 is TGTGCCAGCAGCCAAACCGGGACCACGAACACCGGGGAGCTGTTTTTT. The encoded protein is CASSQTGTTNTGELFF.

V gene TRBV5-1 combines with J gene TRBJ2-3; no firm D call. The germline V and J ends were trimmed by 0 bases and 2 bases, with 25 bases remaining between them. CDR3 length equals 20 residues. The germline V gene has CDR1 SGHRS and CDR2 YFSETQ. Here the CDR3 reads CASSLDILTSTYTLTDTQYF. The CDR3 region has the DNA TGCGCCAGCAGCTTGGATATATTGACGTCGACTTATACCCTCACAGATACGCAGTATTTT.

The chain joins TRBV7-2 to TRBJ1-2; TRBD1 matches 7 bases. This CDR3 has 14 residues. J gave up 4 bases and V 4 bases, and 6 bases lay outside the gene matches. In germline, CDR1 is SGHTA, CDR2 FQGNSA. The CDR3 DNA is TGTGCCAGCAGCTCAGCAGGGGGTAGCTATGGCTACACCTTC. Encoded protein: CASSSAGGSYGYTF.

The chain combines TRBV7-3 with TRBJ1-2; 7 positions agree with TRBD1. CDR3 length equals 15 residues. Trimming removed 0 bases from V and 4 bases from J; junction bases left unmatched: 5. Germline values: CDR1 SGHTA, CDR2 FQGTGA. The CDR3 region is CASSLTLGGVYGYTF. In DNA, the CDR3 is TGTGCCAGCAGCTTAACGCTAGGGGGCGTCTATGGCTACACCTTC.

This clone was recorded only once. This sequence joins TRBV19 and TRBJ1-2, with D possibly being TRBD1 (6 bases). The CDR3 runs 12 residues. V was clipped by 6 bases and J by 8 bases, with 13 bases between them. Per the germline V gene, CDR1 is LNHDA and CDR2 is SQIVND (reference sequence). Written as DNA, the CDR3 is TGTGCCAGTAGCCCCATGACAGGCGGCTACACCTTC. It translates to CASSPMTGGYTF.

DNA for the CDR3: TGCGCCAGCAGCCAAGAGGACAGGGGGCTCGCAGATACGCAGTATTTT. Encoded protein: CASSQEDRGLADTQYF. The chain carries TRBV4-3 and TRBJ2-3, with 11 bases fitting TRBD1. The CDR3 sequence is 16 residues long. Trimming removed 0 bases from V and 4 bases from J; junction bases left unmatched: 3. Germline V gene sequence: CDR1 LGHNA, CDR2 YSLEER.

The chain carries TRBV6-2 or TRBV6-3 and TRBJ2-7; D possibly matches TRBD1 or TRBD2 (5 bases each). V was clipped by 2 bases and J by 4 bases, with 9 bases between them. This CDR3 has 13 residues. Germline CDR1 is MNHEY and CDR2 is SVGEGT. The CDR3 loop reads CASSYVEGYEQYF. The CDR3 nucleotides read TGTGCCAGCAGTTACGTTGAGGGGTACGAGCAGTACTTC.

This sequence joins TRBV28 and TRBJ1-1, with D tentatively TRBD1 (5 bases). The CDR3 is 15 residues long. The V gene's germline CDR1 is MDHEN and CDR2 SYDVKM. Trimming took off 6 bases at V and 1 base at J, with 15 bases between the two ends. The CDR3 coding sequence is TGTGCCAGCAGCCCGCCCGGTGACAGGAACACTGAAGCTTTCTTT. Protein product: CASSPPGDRNTEAFF.

This clone showed up just once. V is TRBV7-2 and J is TRBJ1-1; D gene uncertain. Germline CDR1 is SGHTA and CDR2 is FQGNSA. There are 14 residues in the CDR3. V lost 3 bases, J lost 0 bases, and 8 bases lay in between. The CDR3 reads CASSLITLNTEAFF. The CDR3 region has the DNA TGTGCCAGCAGCTTGATCACACTGAACACTGAAGCTTTCTTT.

The genes are TRBV18 and TRBJ1-2; D not resolved. V gave up 3 bases and J gave up 7 bases, with 18 bases separating them. Germline CDR1 is KGHSH and CDR2 is LQKENI. This CDR3 is 15 amino acids long. The CDR3 spells CASSPSEHSSFGYTF. The CDR3 coding sequence is TGTGCCAGCTCACCCTCCGAACACAGTTCCTTTGGCTACACCTTC.

This clone was detected only a few times. The chain combines TRBV4-3 with TRBJ1-5; D perhaps matches TRBD1 (6 bases). CDR3 length equals 18 residues. Trimming shortened V by 0 bases and J by 1 base, and 16 bases separated the two germline ends. Germline V gives CDR1 LGHNA, CDR2 YSLEER. As DNA, the CDR3 is TGCGCCAGCAGCCAAGATATCACGACACAGGGAAGCAATCAGCCCCAGCATTTT. Translating it yields CASSQDITTQGSNQPQHF.